The sample holds a few counts of the clone carrying this T cell receptor beta chain. V shed 6 bases and J shed 4 bases, with 15 bases lying between them. The CDR3 totals 14 residues. These data are taken from a study of T-cell memory formation after mild COVID-19. TCRdb used MiXCR to reprocess the 5' RACE reads, holding one entry per CDR3 protein. The sample includes fewer than 700,000 distinct CDR3 sequences, around 17% seen only once; the top ten take 12%. J is TRBJ1-2 and V is TRBV12-3 or TRBV12-4; D not certain. Sample: PBMCs or a T cell subset sorted from them (not recorded which). The TCR sequence derives from an adult woman who had mild COVID-19 (a few samples of this study predate the infection). Cell type and time point are not known. CDR3 sequence reads: CASSETGDAYGYTF. DNA for the CDR3: TGTGCCAGCAGCGAAACCGGGGATGCCTATGGCTACACCTTC.